This T cell receptor (beta chain) was identified in a study of early T cells in non-severe SARS-CoV-2 infection. This clonotype was seen only a few times. One entry per CDR3 protein, called by TCRdb with MiXCR from the 5' RACE reads. The sample carries 70,000 to 85,000 distinct CDR3 sequences, 12% recorded once. V lost 4 bases, J lost 8 bases, and 9 bases stayed unmatched. Germline V CDR1 and CDR2: SGHNT, YYREEE (reference sequence). CDR3 size: 15 residues. This sequence was found in an adult who was a healthcare worker with PCR-confirmed SARS-CoV-2 infection or an uninfected control (not recorded which). The sequencing sample was made of whole blood. The chain links TRBV5-4 to TRBJ2-1; 10 bases fit TRBD1. This CDR3 is CASSRGTGAIDEQFF. CDR3 nucleotides: TGTGCCAGCAGCCGAGGGACAGGGGCCATCGATGAGCAGTTCTTC.